This T cell receptor (beta chain) is from a study of response to subunit inactivated influenza vaccine. In TCRdb, the RT-PCR reads were re-called with MiXCR into one record per CDR3 protein. In the table there are about 780,000 distinct CDR3 sequences, roughly 20% of which are singletons. Study results and caveats: Each seasonal influenza vaccination recruits few new T cells, the authors suggested.

About this clonotype itself: The antigen is unknown.

V lost 4 bases and J lost 4, with 11 bases in between. Germline lookup yields CDR1 SGHRS and CDR2 YFSETQ. The CDR3 is 14 residues long. The sample consisted of PBMCs from blood, taken about 5 days after vaccination. V usage is TRBV5-1 and J usage is TRBJ2-2; TRBD2 is a possible D gene (5 bases). The sequence derives from a man aged 50 to 59 who received an inactivated influenza vaccine. In nucleotides, the CDR3 is TGCGCCAGCAGCGAGGGCCCCTCCACCGGGGAGCTGTTTTTT. This encodes CASSEGPSTGELFF.